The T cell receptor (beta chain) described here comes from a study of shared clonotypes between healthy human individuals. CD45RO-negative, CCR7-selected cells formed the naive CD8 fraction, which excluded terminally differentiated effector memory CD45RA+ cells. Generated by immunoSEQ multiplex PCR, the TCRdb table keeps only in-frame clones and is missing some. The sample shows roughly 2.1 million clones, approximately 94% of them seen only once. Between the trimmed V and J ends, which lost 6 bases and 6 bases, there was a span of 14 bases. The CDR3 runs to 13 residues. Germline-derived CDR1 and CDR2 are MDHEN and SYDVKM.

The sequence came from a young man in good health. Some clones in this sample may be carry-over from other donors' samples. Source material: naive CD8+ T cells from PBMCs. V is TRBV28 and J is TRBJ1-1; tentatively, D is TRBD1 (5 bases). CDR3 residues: CASSSLGGAEAFF. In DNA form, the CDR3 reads TGTGCCAGCAGCTCCCTCGGGGGAGCTGAAGCTTTCTTT. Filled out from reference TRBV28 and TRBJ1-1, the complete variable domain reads DVKVTQSSRYLVKRTGEKVFLECVQDMDHENMFWYRQDPGLGLRLIYFSYDVKMKEKGDIPEGYSVSREKKERFSLILESASTNQTSMYLCASSSLGGAEAFFGQGTRLTVV.